This T cell receptor beta chain is drawn from a study of beta chain features in type 1 diabetes. In the study overall: Across all samples, roughly 99 million sorted cells were examined.

This clone was counted only a few times. What it binds is unknown. Sorting produced populations that all topped 98% purity. V lost 4 bases to trimming and J lost 0 bases; unmatched junction nucleotides: 2. From germline, CDR1 is MDHEN and CDR2 SYDVKM. This CDR3 spans 16 amino acids. The study, taken as a whole, reports: Cells that show high TCR expression could be over-represented by cDNA sequencing. A moderate, significant TCRB CDR3 shortening appeared in type 1 diabetes across four CD4+ subsets.

The investigators reverse transcribed all of the isolated RNA, so they sequenced expressed TCRB transcripts. The study sequenced naive, central memory and regulatory T cell samples to an average of roughly 3.4 million reads. Clones were sequenced by immunoSEQ multiplex PCR, and TCRdb holds only the in-frame ones, with some missing. The sample contains 400,000 or so clones, 8.5% to 10% of which appear only once. This TCR was recovered from a man younger than 40 with type 1 diabetes. V gene TRBV28 combines with J gene TRBJ2-6; 8 bases align to TRBD1. Sequencing input: central memory CD4+ T cells from blood. CDR3 nucleotide sequence: TGTGCCAGCAGTTCGACAGGGGACTCTGGGGCCAACGTCCTGACTTTC. Translation gives CASSSTGDSGANVLTF.